This TCR beta chain came from a study of blood T cell repertoires in COVID-19. The CDR3 is made up of 14 amino acids. J gave up 6 bases and V 1 base, and 4 bases lay outside the gene matches. CDR1 SGHRS and CDR2 YFSETQ come from the germline V gene. The data were produced by immunoSEQ multiplex PCR, yet TCRdb's version contains in-frame clones alone and is incomplete. The sample lists roughly 32,000 clones, about nine tenths occurring once. The sequenced sample consisted of peripheral blood. V gene TRBV5-1 combines with J gene TRBJ1-1; the match to TRBD1 covers 9 bases. This clonotype originated in a man aged 45 to 65 with active or convalescent COVID-19. CDR3 sequence: CASSLTGGLSEAFF. The CDR3 DNA reads TGCGCCAGCAGCTTGACAGGGGGCTTATCTGAAGCTTTCTTT.